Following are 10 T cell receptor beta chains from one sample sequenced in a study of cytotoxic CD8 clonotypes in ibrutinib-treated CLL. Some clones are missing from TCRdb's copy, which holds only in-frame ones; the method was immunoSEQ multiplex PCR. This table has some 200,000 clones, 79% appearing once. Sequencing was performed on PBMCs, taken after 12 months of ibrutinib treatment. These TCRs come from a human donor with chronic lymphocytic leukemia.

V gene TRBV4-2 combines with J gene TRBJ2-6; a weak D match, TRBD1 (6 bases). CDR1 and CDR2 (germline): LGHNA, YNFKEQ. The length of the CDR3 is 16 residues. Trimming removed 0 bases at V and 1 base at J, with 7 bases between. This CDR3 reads CASSQETGSGANVLTF. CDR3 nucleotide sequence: TGTGCCAGCAGCCAAGAAACAGGGTCTGGGGCCAACGTCCTGACTTTC.

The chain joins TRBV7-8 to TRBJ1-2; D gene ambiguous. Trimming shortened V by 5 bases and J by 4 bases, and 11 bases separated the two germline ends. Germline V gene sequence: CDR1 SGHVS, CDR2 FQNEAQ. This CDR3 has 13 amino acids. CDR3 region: CASSPGSSYGYTF. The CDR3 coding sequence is TGTGCCAGCAGCCCCGGGTCATCCTATGGCTACACCTTC.

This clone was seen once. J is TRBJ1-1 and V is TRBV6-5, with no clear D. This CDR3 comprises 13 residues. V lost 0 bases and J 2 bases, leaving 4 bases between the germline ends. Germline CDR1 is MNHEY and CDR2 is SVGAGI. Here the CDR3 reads CASSYSKNTEAFF. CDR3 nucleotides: TGTGCCAGCAGTTACTCGAAAAACACTGAAGCTTTCTTT.

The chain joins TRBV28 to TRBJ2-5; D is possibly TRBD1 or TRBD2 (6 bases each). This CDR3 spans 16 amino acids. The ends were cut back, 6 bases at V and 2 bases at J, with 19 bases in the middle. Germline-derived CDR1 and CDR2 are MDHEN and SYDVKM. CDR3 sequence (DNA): TGTGCCAGCAGCCCCCCTTGGGGGCGGGGACAAGAGACCCAGTACTTC. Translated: CASSPPWGRGQETQYF.

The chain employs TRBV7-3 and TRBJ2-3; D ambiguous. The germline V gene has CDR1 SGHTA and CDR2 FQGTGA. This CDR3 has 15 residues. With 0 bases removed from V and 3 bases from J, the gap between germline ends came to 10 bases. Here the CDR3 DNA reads TGTGCCAGCAGCTTAACGGGGTTATGGACAGATACGCAGTATTTT. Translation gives CASSLTGLWTDTQYF.

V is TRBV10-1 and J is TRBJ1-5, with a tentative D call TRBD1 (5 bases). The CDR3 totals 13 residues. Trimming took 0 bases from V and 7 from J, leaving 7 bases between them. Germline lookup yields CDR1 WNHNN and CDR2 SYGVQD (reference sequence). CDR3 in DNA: TGCGCCAGCAGTGAGTCGTGGGGGCAGCCCCAGCATTTT. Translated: CASSESWGQPQHF.

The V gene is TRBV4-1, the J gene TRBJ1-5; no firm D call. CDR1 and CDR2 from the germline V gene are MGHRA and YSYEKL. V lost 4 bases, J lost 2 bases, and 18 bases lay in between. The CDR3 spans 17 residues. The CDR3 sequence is CASSPNPSRRGNQPQHF. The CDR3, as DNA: TGCGCCAGCAGCCCAAATCCCTCCAGGAGGGGCAATCAGCCCCAGCATTTT.

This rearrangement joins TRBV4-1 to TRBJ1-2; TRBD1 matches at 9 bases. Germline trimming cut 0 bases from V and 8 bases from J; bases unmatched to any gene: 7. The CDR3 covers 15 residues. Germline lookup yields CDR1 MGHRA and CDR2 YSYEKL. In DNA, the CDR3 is TGCGCCAGCAGCCAAGATGAACAGGGGGCTTTGGGCTACACCTTC. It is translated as CASSQDEQGALGYTF.

The CDR3 is CASSPVWGTSLVYEQYF. Here the CDR3 DNA reads TGTGCCAGCAGCCCTGTGTGGGGGACTAGTTTAGTCTACGAGCAGTACTTC. The gene calls are TRBV7-9 and TRBJ2-7; 8 bases are shared with TRBD2. This CDR3 has 17 residues. Per germline, CDR1 SEHNR and CDR2 FQNEAQ (reference sequence). V lost 5 bases, J lost 3 bases, and 15 bases stayed unmatched.

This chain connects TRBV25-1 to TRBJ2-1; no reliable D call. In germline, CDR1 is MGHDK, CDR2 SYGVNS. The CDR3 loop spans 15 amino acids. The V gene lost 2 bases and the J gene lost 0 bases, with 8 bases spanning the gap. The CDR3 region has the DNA TGTGCCAGCAGTGAAATCGGAATCTCCTACAATGAGCAGTTCTTC. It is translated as CASSEIGISYNEQFF.